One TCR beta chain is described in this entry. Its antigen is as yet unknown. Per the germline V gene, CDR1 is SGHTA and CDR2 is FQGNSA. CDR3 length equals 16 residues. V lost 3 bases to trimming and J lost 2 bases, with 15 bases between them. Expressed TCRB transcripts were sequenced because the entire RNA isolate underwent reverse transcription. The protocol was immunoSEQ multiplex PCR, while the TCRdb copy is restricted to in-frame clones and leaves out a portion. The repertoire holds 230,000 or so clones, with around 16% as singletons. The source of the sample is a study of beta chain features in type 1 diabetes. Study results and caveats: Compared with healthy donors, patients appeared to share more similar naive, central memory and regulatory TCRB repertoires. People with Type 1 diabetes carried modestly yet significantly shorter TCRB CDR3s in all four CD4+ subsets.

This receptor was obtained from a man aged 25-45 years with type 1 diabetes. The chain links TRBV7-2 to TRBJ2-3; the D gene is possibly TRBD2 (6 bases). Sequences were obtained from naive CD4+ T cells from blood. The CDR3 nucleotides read TGTGCCAGCAGCTTCACCCTAACTAGCTCCACAGATACGCAGTATTTT. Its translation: CASSFTLTSSTDTQYF. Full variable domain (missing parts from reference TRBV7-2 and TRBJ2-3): GAGVSQSPSNKVTEKGKDVELRCDPISGHTALYWYRQSLGQGLEFLIYFQGNSAPDKSGLPSDRFSAERTGGSVSTLTIQRTQQEDSAVYLCASSFTLTSSTDTQYFGPGTRLTVL.